This TCR beta chain was obtained from a study of shared clonotypes between healthy human individuals. Study-wide findings and caveats: Represented diversity (both genetic and exposure-history) was limited by the small number of donors.

To note about this clone: Its antigen is not known.

Germline V CDR1 and CDR2: LNHDA, SQIVND (reference sequence). V dropped 1 base and J dropped 4 bases, with 15 bases sitting between them. This CDR3 has 16 amino acids. The authors distributed each subset's genomic DNA evenly over several immunoSEQ plates. Repertoires were generated with immunoSEQ multiplex PCR, while TCRdb's copy carries only in-frame clones and drops some. Of about 1 million clones in the sample, about 75% were seen once. This chain links TRBV19 with TRBJ2-3; D ambiguous. Sample: memory CD4+ T cells sorted from blood. The subset is: CD45RA-negative fraction. This receptor was obtained from a man in his late teens or twenties in good health. Here the CDR3 reads CASSIGGGIGADTQYF. The CDR3 coding sequence is TGTGCCAGTAGTATAGGGGGTGGTATTGGGGCAGATACGCAGTATTTT.